This TCR beta chain emerged from a study of metastatic and nonmetastatic thyroid tumors. TCRdb reanalyzed the PCR reads with MiXCR. Of approximately 70,000 clones detected, more than 15% appear once; the ten largest clones hold more than 10%. Before thyroid surgery, none of the patients had received any treatment. This CDR3 spans 15 amino acids. Germline V gene data show CDR1 as SEHNR and CDR2 as FQNEAQ (reference sequence). The V gene lost 7 bases and the J gene lost 3 bases, with 18 bases spanning the gap. This clone appeared many times. Specimen: blood. The chain links TRBV7-9 to TRBJ1-1; D perhaps matches TRBD1 (5 bases). This clonotype was sampled from a female donor with papillary thyroid cancer or a benign thyroid nodule (not recorded which). Some clones in this sample may be carry-over from other donors' samples. CDR3 nucleotides: TGTGCCAGCACCACCCCACCCACAGGCCACACTGAAGCTTTCTTT. This translates into CASTTPPTGHTEAFF.